The rows below give T cell receptor beta chains drawn from one sample of a study of memory CD4+ T cells and cytomegalovirus serostatus. Sequencing was performed with immunoSEQ multiplex PCR; in TCRdb, only in-frame clones are kept and a portion is missing. The table shows 45,000 to 50,000 clones, with more than 70% occurring only once. Specimen: memory CD4+ T cells from blood. Receptors were obtained from an adult in good health and CMV-seronegative. Each CDR3 is given with its conserved first and last residue. A D gene is named only where the DNA matches it firmly. The size entry is marked missing in some rows and otherwise reads once, few, many or a size class.

D gene: NA; clone size: few; J gene: TRBJ2-6; V gene: TRBV10-3; CDR3 protein: CAISELGPPTQGSGANVLTF; CDR3 DNA: TGTGCCATCAGTGAATTGGGGCCACCCACTCAGGGCTCTGGGGCCAACGTCCTGACTTTC
D gene: NA; clone size: NA; J gene: TRBJ2-5; V gene: TRBV25-1; CDR3 protein: CASSDFGQSQETQYF; CDR3 DNA: TGTGCCAGCAGTGACTTCGGACAGTCACAAGAGACCCAGTACTTC
D gene: TRBD1; clone size: NA; J gene: TRBJ1-2; V gene: TRBV7-2; CDR3 protein: CASSRNRGTYYGYTF; CDR3 DNA: TGTGCCAGCAGCCGTAACAGGGGAACGTACTATGGCTACACCTTC
D gene: NA; clone size: once; J gene: TRBJ2-2; V gene: TRBV5-4; CDR3 protein: CASSSNTGELFF; CDR3 DNA: TGTGCCAGCAGCTCCAACACCGGGGAGCTGTTTTTT
D gene: TRBD2; clone size: NA; J gene: TRBJ2-7; V gene: TRBV30; CDR3 protein: CAWEISGDEQYF; CDR3 DNA: TGTGCCTGGGAGATTAGCGGGGACGAGCAGTACTTC
D gene: NA; clone size: NA; J gene: TRBJ1-4; V gene: TRBV5-1; CDR3 protein: CASSLSGAQGEKLFF; CDR3 DNA: TGCGCCAGCAGCTTGTCAGGGGCGCAGGGAGAAAAACTGTTTTTT
D gene: NA; clone size: few; J gene: TRBJ1-3; V gene: TRBV5-5; CDR3 protein: CASSLVGGTGNTIYF; CDR3 DNA: TGTGCCAGCAGCTTGGTTGGGGGAACTGGAAACACCATATATTTT
D gene: NA; clone size: NA; J gene: TRBJ2-2; V gene: TRBV5-1; CDR3 protein: CASSLAESGTGELFF; CDR3 DNA: TGCGCCAGCAGCTTGGCCGAATCTGGCACCGGGGAGCTGTTTTTT
D gene: NA; clone size: NA; J gene: TRBJ1-1; V gene: TRBV28; CDR3 protein: CASSFWGGDSTEAFF; CDR3 DNA: TGTGCCAGCAGTTTTTGGGGAGGCGATTCCACTGAAGCTTTCTTT
D gene: NA; clone size: NA; J gene: TRBJ1-1; V gene: TRBV5-1; CDR3 protein: CASSPGTVWSGSEAFF; CDR3 DNA: TGCGCCAGCAGCCCCGGGACGGTATGGAGTGGCTCTGAAGCTTTCTTT
D gene: NA; clone size: NA; J gene: TRBJ1-1; V gene: TRBV6-5; CDR3 protein: CASSGWAATEAFF; CDR3 DNA: TGTGCCAGCAGTGGCTGGGCGGCTACTGAAGCTTTCTTT
D gene: NA; clone size: NA; J gene: TRBJ2-3; V gene: TRBV10-3; CDR3 protein: CAISEQSSDTQYF; CDR3 DNA: TGTGCCATCAGTGAACAGTCCTCGGATACGCAGTATTTT
D gene: NA; clone size: NA; J gene: TRBJ1-5; V gene: TRBV6-6; CDR3 protein: CASRDPNQPQHF; CDR3 DNA: TGTGCCAGCCGGGACCCCAATCAGCCCCAGCATTTT
D gene: NA; clone size: NA; J gene: TRBJ2-5; V gene: TRBV10-3; CDR3 protein: CAISVSGPQETQYF; CDR3 DNA: TGTGCCATCAGTGTATCGGGGCCCCAAGAGACCCAGTACTTC
D gene: TRBD1; clone size: few; J gene: TRBJ1-2; V gene: TRBV2; CDR3 protein: CASRKEQGNYGYTF; CDR3 DNA: TGTGCCAGCAGAAAGGAACAGGGGAACTATGGCTACACCTTC
D gene: TRBD1; clone size: NA; J gene: TRBJ1-2; V gene: TRBV5-1; CDR3 protein: CASSLNRPGTGGIPSQLGYTF; CDR3 DNA: TGCGCCAGCAGCCTGAACCGACCCGGGACAGGGGGCATTCCCTCCCAACTGGGCTACACCTTC
D gene: NA; clone size: NA; J gene: TRBJ1-2; V gene: TRBV5-8; CDR3 protein: CASRRGGYGYTF; CDR3 DNA: TGTGCCAGCCGTCGGGGAGGGTATGGCTACACCTTC
D gene: NA; clone size: NA; J gene: TRBJ2-2; V gene: TRBV5-1; CDR3 protein: CASSVNTGELFF; CDR3 DNA: TGCGCCAGCAGCGTGAACACCGGGGAGCTGTTTTTT
D gene: NA; clone size: NA; J gene: TRBJ2-1; V gene: TRBV28; CDR3 protein: CASRNGLSLNEQFF; CDR3 DNA: TGTGCCAGCAGGAATGGACTTAGTCTTAATGAGCAGTTCTTC
D gene: NA; clone size: NA; J gene: TRBJ2-3; V gene: TRBV9; CDR3 protein: CASSLGLAGDTQYF; CDR3 DNA: TGTGCCAGCAGCCTTGGACTTGCTGGGGATACGCAGTATTTT
D gene: NA; clone size: NA; J gene: TRBJ1-4; V gene: TRBV2; CDR3 protein: CASSDRTTNEKLFF; CDR3 DNA: TGTGCCAGCAGTGACAGAACAACTAATGAAAAACTGTTTTTT
D gene: NA; clone size: NA; J gene: TRBJ2-4; V gene: TRBV30; CDR3 protein: CACSVPSRAKNIQYF; CDR3 DNA: TGTGCCTGTAGCGTCCCCTCTAGAGCCAAAAACATTCAGTACTTC
D gene: NA; clone size: once; J gene: TRBJ2-7; V gene: TRBV30; CDR3 protein: CAWSVLDPYEQYF; CDR3 DNA: TGTGCCTGGAGTGTACTGGACCCCTACGAGCAGTACTTC
D gene: NA; clone size: NA; J gene: TRBJ2-7; V gene: TRBV5-6; CDR3 protein: CASSREGFLNYEQYF; CDR3 DNA: TGTGCCAGCAGCCGCGAAGGGTTTCTTAACTACGAGCAGTACTTC
D gene: NA; clone size: once; J gene: TRBJ1-2; V gene: TRBV29-1; CDR3 protein: CSVEEASPSYTF; CDR3 DNA: TGCAGCGTTGAAGAGGCGTCCCCTAGCTACACCTTC
D gene: TRBD1; clone size: NA; J gene: TRBJ1-2; V gene: TRBV5-4; CDR3 protein: CASTGQGRTYGYTF; CDR3 DNA: TGTGCCAGCACGGGACAGGGGAGGACCTATGGCTACACCTTC
D gene: TRBD1; clone size: NA; J gene: TRBJ1-2; V gene: TRBV5-8; CDR3 protein: CASSPRTGSYGYTF; CDR3 DNA: TGTGCCAGCAGCCCGCGGACAGGATCCTATGGCTACACCTTC
D gene: NA; clone size: NA; J gene: TRBJ1-1; V gene: TRBV5-4; CDR3 protein: CASSLPWNTEAFF; CDR3 DNA: TGTGCCAGCAGCTTGCCCTGGAACACTGAAGCTTTCTTT
D gene: NA; clone size: NA; J gene: TRBJ1-5; V gene: TRBV2; CDR3 protein: CASSESRGQPQHF; CDR3 DNA: TGTGCCAGCAGTGAGTCCAGGGGCCAGCCCCAGCATTTT
D gene: TRBD1; clone size: few; J gene: TRBJ2-7; V gene: TRBV27; CDR3 protein: CASRRGTGGSGSYEQYF; CDR3 DNA: TGTGCCAGCAGACGCGGGACAGGGGGTTCCGGTTCCTACGAGCAGTACTTC
D gene: TRBD1; clone size: NA; J gene: TRBJ2-2; V gene: TRBV25-1; CDR3 protein: CASSDLGTGKGAGELFF; CDR3 DNA: TGTGCCAGCAGTGACCTCGGGACAGGGAAGGGGGCCGGGGAGCTGTTTTTT
D gene: TRBD1; clone size: few; J gene: TRBJ2-5; V gene: TRBV6-1; CDR3 protein: CASSGQDRVETQYF; CDR3 DNA: TGTGCCAGCAGTGGCCAGGACAGGGTGGAGACCCAGTACTTC
D gene: TRBD2; clone size: NA; J gene: TRBJ2-5; V gene: TRBV2; CDR3 protein: CASSGTSGSRETQYF; CDR3 DNA: TGTGCCAGCAGTGGGACTAGCGGGAGTAGGGAGACCCAGTACTTC
D gene: NA; clone size: NA; J gene: TRBJ1-5; V gene: TRBV28; CDR3 protein: CASSLTQLRHF; CDR3 DNA: TGTGCCAGCAGCCTGACTCAGCTCCGGCATTTT
D gene: NA; clone size: NA; J gene: TRBJ1-5; V gene: TRBV9; CDR3 protein: CASLNRGNQPQHF; CDR3 DNA: TGTGCCAGCCTAAACAGGGGCAATCAGCCCCAGCATTTT
D gene: TRBD1; clone size: NA; J gene: TRBJ1-5; V gene: TRBV2; CDR3 protein: CASSSRTGGTSGNQPQHF; CDR3 DNA: TGTGCCAGCAGTTCCCGGACAGGAGGGACCTCGGGCAATCAGCCCCAGCATTTT
D gene: NA; clone size: NA; J gene: TRBJ1-4; V gene: TRBV7-9; CDR3 protein: CASSLTGGNEKLFF; CDR3 DNA: TGTGCCAGCAGCTTAACAGGCGGGAATGAAAAACTGTTTTTT
D gene: NA; clone size: NA; J gene: TRBJ2-7; V gene: TRBV7-9; CDR3 protein: CASSLGRGGISYEQYF; CDR3 DNA: TGTGCCAGCAGCTTAGGCAGAGGGGGGATAAGCTACGAGCAGTACTTC
D gene: NA; clone size: NA; J gene: TRBJ2-7; V gene: TRBV5-4; CDR3 protein: CASSQGSYEQYF; CDR3 DNA: TGTGCCAGCAGTCAGGGCTCCTACGAGCAGTACTTC
D gene: NA; clone size: NA; J gene: TRBJ2-7; V gene: TRBV28; CDR3 protein: CASSLGRYEQYF; CDR3 DNA: TGTGCCAGCAGTTTGGGTCGGTACGAGCAGTACTTC
D gene: TRBD1; clone size: NA; J gene: TRBJ1-2; V gene: TRBV14; CDR3 protein: CASSPGDRDHGYTF; CDR3 DNA: TGTGCCAGCAGCCCCGGAGACAGGGACCATGGCTACACCTTC
D gene: NA; clone size: few; J gene: TRBJ1-3; V gene: TRBV30; CDR3 protein: CAWGLHASGNTIYF; CDR3 DNA: TGTGCCTGGGGCCTCCACGCCTCTGGAAACACCATATATTTT
D gene: NA; clone size: NA; J gene: TRBJ2-7; V gene: TRBV4-1; CDR3 protein: CASSQLGEQYF; CDR3 DNA: TGCGCCAGCAGCCAATTGGGCGAGCAGTACTTC
D gene: TRBD1; clone size: NA; J gene: TRBJ2-7; V gene: TRBV6-5; CDR3 protein: CASRLGDSTYEQYF; CDR3 DNA: TGTGCCAGCAGACTGGGGGACAGCACCTACGAGCAGTACTTC
D gene: TRBD1; clone size: once; J gene: TRBJ1-1; V gene: TRBV6-1; CDR3 protein: CASSSRDRGDTEAFF; CDR3 DNA: TGTGCCAGCAGTTCCCGAGACAGGGGGGACACTGAAGCTTTCTTT
D gene: TRBD2; clone size: NA; J gene: TRBJ2-7; V gene: TRBV7-2; CDR3 protein: CASSQPRRTSGGDEQYF; CDR3 DNA: TGTGCCAGCAGCCAGCCCCGCAGGACTAGCGGGGGGGACGAGCAGTACTTC